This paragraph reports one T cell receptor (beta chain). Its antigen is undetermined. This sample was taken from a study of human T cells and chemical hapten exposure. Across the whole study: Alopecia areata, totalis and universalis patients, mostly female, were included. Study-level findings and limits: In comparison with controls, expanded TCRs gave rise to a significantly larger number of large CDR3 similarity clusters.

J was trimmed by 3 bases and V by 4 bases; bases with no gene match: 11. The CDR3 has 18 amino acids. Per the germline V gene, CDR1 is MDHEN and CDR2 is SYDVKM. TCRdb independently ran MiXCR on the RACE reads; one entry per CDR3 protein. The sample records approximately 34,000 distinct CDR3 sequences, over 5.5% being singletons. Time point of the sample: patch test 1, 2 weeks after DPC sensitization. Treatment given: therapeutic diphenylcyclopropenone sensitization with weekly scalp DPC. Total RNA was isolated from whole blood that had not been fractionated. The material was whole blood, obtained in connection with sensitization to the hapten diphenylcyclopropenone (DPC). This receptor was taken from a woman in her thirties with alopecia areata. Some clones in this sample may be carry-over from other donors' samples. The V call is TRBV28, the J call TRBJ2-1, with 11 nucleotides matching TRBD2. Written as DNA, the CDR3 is TGTGCCAGCAGTTCCGGGACTAGCGGCCAGGGCCTCTACAATGAGCAGTTCTTC. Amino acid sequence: CASSSGTSGQGLYNEQFF.